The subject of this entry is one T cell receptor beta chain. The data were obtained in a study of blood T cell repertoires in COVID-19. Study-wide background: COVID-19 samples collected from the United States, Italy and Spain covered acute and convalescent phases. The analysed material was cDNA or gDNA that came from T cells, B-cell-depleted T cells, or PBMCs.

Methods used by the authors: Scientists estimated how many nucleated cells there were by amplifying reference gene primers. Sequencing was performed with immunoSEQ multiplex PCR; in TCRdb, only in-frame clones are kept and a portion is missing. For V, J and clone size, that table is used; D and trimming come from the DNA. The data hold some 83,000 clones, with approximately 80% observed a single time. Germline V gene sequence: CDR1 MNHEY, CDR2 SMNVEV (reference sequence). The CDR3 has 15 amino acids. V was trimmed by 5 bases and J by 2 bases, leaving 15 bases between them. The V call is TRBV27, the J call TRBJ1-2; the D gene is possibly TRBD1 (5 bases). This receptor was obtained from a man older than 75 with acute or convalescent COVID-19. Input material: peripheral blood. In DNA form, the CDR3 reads TGTGCCAGCAGTCCCTCGGGCAGGGCAAACTATGGCTACACCTTC. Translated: CASSPSGRANYGYTF.